This TCR beta chain derives from a study of T cell clones after liver transplantation. Some clones are missing from TCRdb's copy, which holds only in-frame ones; the method was immunoSEQ multiplex PCR. The data show 31,000 or so clones, around 94% seen once. Notes on this clone: Its antigen is still unknown.

The CDR3 loop spans 14 amino acids. CDR1 and CDR2 from the germline V gene are MNHEY and SVGAGI. The V gene end was trimmed by 1 base and the J gene end by 6 bases; junction bases not matched to a gene: 0. Study findings and constraints: Rather than being deleted, graft donor-reactive T cells may have moved into the graft.

Source: CD8+ T cells from blood, taken 12 months after liver transplant. The chain carries TRBV6-5 and TRBJ2-2, with 9 bases identical to TRBD2. The receptor was derived from a human patient who received a liver transplant. Some of the T cells might come from the graft donor. The DNA for the CDR3 is TGTGCCAGCAGTTACTTAGCGGGAGCCGGGGAGCTGTTTTTT. This sequence encodes CASSYLAGAGELFF.